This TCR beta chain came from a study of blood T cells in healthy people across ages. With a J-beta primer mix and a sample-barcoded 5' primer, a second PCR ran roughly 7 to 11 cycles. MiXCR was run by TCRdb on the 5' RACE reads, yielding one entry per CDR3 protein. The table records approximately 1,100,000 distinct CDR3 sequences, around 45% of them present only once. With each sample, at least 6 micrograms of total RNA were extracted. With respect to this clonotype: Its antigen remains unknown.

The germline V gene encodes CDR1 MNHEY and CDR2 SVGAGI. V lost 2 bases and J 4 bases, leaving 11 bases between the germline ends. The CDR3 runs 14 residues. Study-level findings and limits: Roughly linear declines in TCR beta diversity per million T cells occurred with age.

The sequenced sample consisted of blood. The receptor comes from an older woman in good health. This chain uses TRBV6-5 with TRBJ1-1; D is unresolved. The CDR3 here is CASSYKGRSTEAFF. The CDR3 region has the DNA TGTGCCAGCAGTTACAAGGGAAGAAGCACTGAAGCTTTCTTT.